The 23 T cell receptor beta chains listed next were all sequenced from one sample in a study of shared T cell receptors in the human thymus. Using immunoSEQ multiplex PCR, the repertoire was profiled, and TCRdb retains in-frame clones only, with some absent. This sample carries roughly 710,000 clones, 80% to 90% of them seen once, and the ten largest clones take more than 0.008%. The same data also went into a second study, on human thymus T cells.

Material for sequencing was thymocytes. Receptors were obtained from a girl under two years old with a congenital heart defect.

V is TRBV19 and J is TRBJ1-1; no clear D. CDR1 is LNHDA, CDR2 SQIVND, per germline (reference sequence). This CDR3 is built from 14 residues. Trimming took 5 bases from V and 1 from J, leaving 11 bases between them. The DNA for the CDR3 is TGTGCCAGTAGTGTGAGCCAAACGAACACTGAAGCTTTCTTT. Translation: CASSVSQTNTEAFF. The whole variable domain, filled in from reference TRBV19 and TRBJ1-1, reads DGGITQSPKYLFRKEGQNVTLSCEQNLNHDAMYWYRQDPGQGLRLIYYSQIVNDFQKGDIAEGYSVSREKKESFPLTVTSAQKNPTAFYLCASSVSQTNTEAFFGQGTRLTVV.

The J gene is TRBJ1-3, the V gene TRBV5-6; D unresolved. This CDR3 has 13 residues. Germline-derived CDR1 and CDR2 are SGHDT and YYEEEE. The germline V and J ends were trimmed by 3 bases and 4 bases, with 8 bases remaining between them. The CDR3 reads CASSSPGGNTIYF. In DNA, the CDR3 is TGTGCCAGCAGCTCGCCCGGGGGAAACACCATATATTTT.

V and J are TRBV7-8 and TRBJ2-1; 11 positions agree with TRBD2. The CDR3 contains 17 residues. Germline CDR1 is SGHVS and CDR2 is FQNEAQ. With V trimmed by 5 bases and J by 8 bases, 14 bases remained unmatched. CDR3 residues: CASSLNGISGGGHEQFF. The DNA of the CDR3 is TGTGCCAGCAGCCTCAACGGAATTAGCGGGGGGGGCCATGAGCAGTTCTTC.

DNA of the CDR3: TGTGCCAGCTCACCAGGGACAGCGTATAGCAATCAGCCCCAGCATTTT. This gives the protein CASSPGTAYSNQPQHF. The chain links TRBV18 to TRBJ1-5; 7 nucleotides line up with TRBD1. The germline gives CDR1 KGHSH, CDR2 LQKENI. The CDR3 covers 16 residues. Trimming at V came to 2 bases and at J to 0 bases, leaving 4 bases not matched to a gene.

Note on this clone: The junction and the germline gene differ at one end; a read error may be behind it. This sequence joins TRBV20-1 and TRBJ2-3; D possibly corresponds to TRBD2 (6 bases). This CDR3 has 11 residues. Per germline, CDR1 DFQATT and CDR2 SNEGSKA (reference sequence). CDR3 amino acids: CSTSPGDTQYF. DNA of the CDR3: TGCAGTACTAGCCCGGGAGATACGCAGTATTTT.

This clone was detected a few times. J is TRBJ1-2 and V is TRBV5-1; a weak D match, TRBD1 (5 bases). Germline-derived CDR1 and CDR2 are SGHRS and YFSETQ. V was clipped by 5 bases and J by 3 bases, with 8 bases between them. The CDR3 has 12 amino acids. CDR3: CASSRGDYGYTF. CDR3 DNA: TGCGCCAGCAGTCGGGGGGACTATGGCTACACCTTC.

This chain links TRBV11-2 with TRBJ1-1, with 10 bases matching TRBD1. The junction had 8 bases not matched to a gene; V was cut back by 5 bases and J by 5 bases. The CDR3 sequence is 15 residues long. In germline, CDR1 is SGHAT, CDR2 FQNNGV. In nucleotides, the CDR3 is TGTGCCAGCAGCACCCGGGACAGGGGCAAAACTGAAGCTTTCTTT. Its translation: CASSTRDRGKTEAFF.

This clone was detected once. This rearrangement joins TRBV10-3 to TRBJ1-6; no firm D call. V was trimmed by 2 bases and J by 6 bases, leaving 5 bases between them. The CDR3 length is 13 residues. Germline V gene lookup returns CDR1 ENHRY and CDR2 SYGVKD. The CDR3 coding sequence is TGTGCCATCAGTGAGCCGGGTAATTCACCCCTCCACTTT. Its protein is CAISEPGNSPLHF.

DNA of the CDR3: TGTGCCAGCAGTACCGGGACAGGGCCCTACAATGAGCAGTTCTTC. It yields the protein CASSTGTGPYNEQFF. The chain uses TRBV28 and TRBJ2-1; TRBD1 matches 9 bases. Germline trimming cut 5 bases from V and 2 bases from J; bases unmatched to any gene: 4. Germline CDR1 MDHEN, CDR2 SYDVKM. This CDR3 is built from 15 residues.

The chain is built from TRBV7-2 and TRBJ2-5; TRBD2 aligns across 9 bases. The V and J ends lost 1 base and 5 bases, in that order; junction bases with no gene match: 5. CDR3 length: 15 amino acids. The germline gives CDR1 SGHTA, CDR2 FQGNSA. The CDR3 is CASSLGGGAEETQYF. The CDR3 DNA reads TGTGCCAGCAGCTTAGGCGGGGGGGCCGAGGAGACCCAGTACTTC.

The chain links TRBV2 to TRBJ1-5, with TRBD1 matching over 7 bases. Germline V lookup: CDR1 SNHLY, CDR2 FYNNEI. The CDR3 spans 11 residues. J was trimmed by 12 bases and V by 6 bases; bases with no gene match: 5. The CDR3 nucleotides read TGTGCCAGCAGACTACGACAGGGCCAGCATTTT. Translated: CASRLRQGQHF.

The CDR3 protein is CASGTPSNSPLHF. The DNA of the CDR3 is TGTGCCAGCGGGACACCCTCGAATTCACCCCTCCACTTT. This rearrangement joins TRBV28 to TRBJ1-6; maybe TRBD1 (6 bases). The germline CDR1 and CDR2 sequences are MDHEN and SYDVKM. CDR3 length: 13 amino acids. Trimming stripped 8 bases from V and 7 bases from J, with 12 bases between.

CDR3 in amino acids: CAISEPNPGAHGGELFF. The CDR3 DNA reads TGTGCCATCAGTGAGCCGAATCCAGGGGCGCATGGCGGGGAGCTGTTTTTT. The genes are TRBV10-3 and TRBJ2-2, with D possibly being TRBD1 (6 bases). The CDR3 has 17 residues. Germline V lookup: CDR1 ENHRY, CDR2 SYGVKD. Trimming cost V 2 bases and J 7 bases, with 20 bases left between them.

The chain links TRBV15 to TRBJ1-2; D perhaps matches TRBD1 (5 bases). Trimming took off 6 bases at V and 8 bases at J, with 22 bases between the two ends. Germline CDR1 reads LNHNV; CDR2 reads YYDKDF (reference sequence). This CDR3 contains 15 residues. CDR3 DNA sequence: TGTGCCACCAGTGGTTTACAACAGGTCTTGCGGGGCTACACCTTC. Its translation is CATSGLQQVLRGYTF.

V is TRBV18 and J is TRBJ1-5; 9 positions agree with TRBD1. V dropped 3 bases and J dropped 4; count of bases not matched to a gene: 4. The CDR3 length is 15 residues. Germline loops: CDR1 KGHSH, CDR2 LQKENI. For the CDR3, the DNA is TGTGCCAGCTCACCGGACAGGGGAAATAATCAGCCCCAGCATTTT. Translated: CASSPDRGNNQPQHF.

The V and J genes are TRBV9 and TRBJ1-2; D ambiguous. The germline gives CDR1 SGDLS, CDR2 YYNGEE. Between the trimmed V and J ends, which lost 0 bases and 4 bases, there was a span of 19 bases. The CDR3 contains 17 residues. CDR3 loop: CASSVENKASRRYGYTF. The DNA of the CDR3 is TGTGCCAGCAGCGTAGAGAATAAAGCTTCGAGGCGCTATGGCTACACCTTC.

A remark on this clone: A junction boundary mismatches the germline segment, possibly from a read error. The chain couples TRBV6-1 to TRBJ1-1, with 9 bases fitting TRBD1. Germline V gene sequence: CDR1 MNHNS, CDR2 SASEGT. The CDR3 runs 19 residues. The CDR3 reads CACSVSGRGTGFGGTEAFF. In DNA, the CDR3 is TGTGCCTGCAGTGTGAGTGGGAGGGGGACAGGGTTCGGTGGGACTGAAGCTTTCTTT.

The CDR3 reads CASSRTGGGNQPQHF. The CDR3 DNA reads TGTGCCAGCAGCCGGACAGGGGGAGGGAATCAGCCCCAGCATTTT. The chain has TRBV7-8 and TRBJ1-5; 10 positions agree with TRBD1. CDR3 size: 15 residues. V trimming: 5 bases; J trimming: 4 bases; junction bases outside the gene matches: 5. Per germline, CDR1 SGHVS and CDR2 FQNEAQ.

The chain recombines TRBV27 with TRBJ2-7; the match to TRBD1 covers 10 bases. This CDR3 comprises 16 residues. Germline V lookup: CDR1 MNHEY, CDR2 SMNVEV (reference sequence). The V segment lost 6 bases and the J segment 2 bases; nucleotides outside the gene matches: 10. CDR3 nucleotides: TGTGCCAGCAGCTGCCGGGACAGGGGAGATCCCTACGAGCAGTACTTC. This gives the protein CASSCRDRGDPYEQYF.

The rearrangement joins TRBV5-4 to TRBJ2-1, with 8 nucleotides matching TRBD1. The CDR3 is 16 amino acids. The J segment lost 2 bases and the V segment lost 7 bases, leaving 11 bases of the junction unmatched. Germline-derived CDR1 and CDR2 are SGHNT and YYREEE (reference sequence). The CDR3 DNA sequence: TGTGCCAGCGTCCTAGTCCGGGACAGGACCTACAATGAGCAGTTCTTC. It yields the protein CASVLVRDRTYNEQFF.

J is TRBJ1-2 and V is TRBV10-3; 8 positions match TRBD1. The CDR3 consists of 19 residues. Unmatched junction bases numbered 20, after V lost 3 bases and J lost 5 bases. CDR1 is ENHRY and CDR2 is SYGVKD in the germline V gene. The CDR3 sequence is CAISDRLSRGPGTGYGYTF. CDR3 DNA sequence: TGTGCCATCAGTGACCGTCTCTCCCGGGGGCCCGGGACAGGATATGGCTACACCTTC.

The rearrangement uses TRBV5-1 and TRBJ2-5; 10 bases agree with TRBD1. Per germline, CDR1 SGHRS and CDR2 YFSETQ. The V gene end was trimmed by 4 bases and the J gene end by 7 bases; junction bases not matched to a gene: 10. The CDR3 is made up of 15 amino acids. CDR3 bases: TGCGCCAGCAGCCGACCAGACAGGGGGCGAGGGACCCAGTACTTC. Translation: CASSRPDRGRGTQYF.

J is TRBJ1-1 and V is TRBV19; D is perhaps TRBD1 (6 bases). CDR1 and CDR2 (germline): LNHDA, SQIVND (reference sequence). The CDR3 length is 16 residues. V gave up 7 bases and J gave up 1 base, with 19 bases separating them. CDR3 DNA: TGTGCCAGTACCACTCAAACAGGGATACCGAACACTGAAGCTTTCTTT. This encodes CASTTQTGIPNTEAFF.